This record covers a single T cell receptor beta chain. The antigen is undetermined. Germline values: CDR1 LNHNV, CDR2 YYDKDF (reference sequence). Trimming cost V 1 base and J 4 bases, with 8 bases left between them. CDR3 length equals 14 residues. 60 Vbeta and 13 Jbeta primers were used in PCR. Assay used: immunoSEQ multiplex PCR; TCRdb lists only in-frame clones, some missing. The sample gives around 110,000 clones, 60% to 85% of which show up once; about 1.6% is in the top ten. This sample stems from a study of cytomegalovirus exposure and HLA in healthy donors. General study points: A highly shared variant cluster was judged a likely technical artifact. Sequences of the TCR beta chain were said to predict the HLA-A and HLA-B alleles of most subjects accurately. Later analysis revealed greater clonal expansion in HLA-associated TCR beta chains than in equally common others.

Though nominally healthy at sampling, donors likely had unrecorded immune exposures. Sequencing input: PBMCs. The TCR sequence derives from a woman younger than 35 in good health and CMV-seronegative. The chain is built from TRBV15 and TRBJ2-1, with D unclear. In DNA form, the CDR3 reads TGTGCCACCAGCAGAGGCCTATCATACAATGAGCAGTTCTTC. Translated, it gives CATSRGLSYNEQFF.